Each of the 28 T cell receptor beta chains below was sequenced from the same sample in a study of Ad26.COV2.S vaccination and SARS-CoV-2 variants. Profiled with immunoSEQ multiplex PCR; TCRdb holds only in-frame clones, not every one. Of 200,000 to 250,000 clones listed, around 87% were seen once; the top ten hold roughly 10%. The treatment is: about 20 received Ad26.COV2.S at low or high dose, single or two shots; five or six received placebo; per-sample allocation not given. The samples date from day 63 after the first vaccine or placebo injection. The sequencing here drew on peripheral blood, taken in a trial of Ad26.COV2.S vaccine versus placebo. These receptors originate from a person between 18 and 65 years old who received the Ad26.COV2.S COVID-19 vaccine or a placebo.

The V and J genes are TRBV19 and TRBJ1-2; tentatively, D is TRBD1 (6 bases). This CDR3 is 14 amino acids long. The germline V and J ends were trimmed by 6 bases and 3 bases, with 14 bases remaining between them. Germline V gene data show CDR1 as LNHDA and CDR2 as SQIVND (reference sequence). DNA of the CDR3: TGTGCCAGTAGCGAATCAGGGGCATACTATGGCTACACCTTC. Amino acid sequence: CASSESGAYYGYTF.

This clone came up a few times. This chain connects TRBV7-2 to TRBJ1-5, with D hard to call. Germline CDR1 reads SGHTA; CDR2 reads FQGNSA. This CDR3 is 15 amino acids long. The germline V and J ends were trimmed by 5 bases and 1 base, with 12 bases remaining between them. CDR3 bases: TGTGCCAGCAGCCCATGGGGATCCAGCAATCAGCCCCAGCATTTT. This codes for CASSPWGSSNQPQHF.

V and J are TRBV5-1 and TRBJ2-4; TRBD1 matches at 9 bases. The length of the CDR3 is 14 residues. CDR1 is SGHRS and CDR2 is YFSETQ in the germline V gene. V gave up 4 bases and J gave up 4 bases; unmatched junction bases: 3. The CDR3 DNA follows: TGCGCCAGCAGCCAAGGGACAGGGAAAAACATTCAGTACTTC. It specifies CASSQGTGKNIQYF.

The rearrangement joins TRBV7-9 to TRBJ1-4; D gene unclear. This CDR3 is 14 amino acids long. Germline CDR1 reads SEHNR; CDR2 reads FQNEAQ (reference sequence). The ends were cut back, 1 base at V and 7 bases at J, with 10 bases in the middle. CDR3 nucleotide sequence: TGTGCCAGCAGCTTAGGTAGCTGGGGTGAAAAACTGTTTTTT. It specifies CASSLGSWGEKLFF. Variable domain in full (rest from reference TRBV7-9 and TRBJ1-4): DTGVSQNPRHKITKRGQNVTFRCDPISEHNRLYWYRQTLGQGPEFLTYFQNEAQLEKSRLLSDRFSAERPKGSFSTLEIQRTEQGDSAMYLCASSLGSWGEKLFFGSGTQLSVL.

CDR3 sequence: CASSLDRNGQVLNYEQYF. The CDR3 DNA reads TGCGCCAGCAGCTTGGACAGAAACGGACAGGTACTTAACTACGAGCAGTACTTC. This sequence joins TRBV5-1 and TRBJ2-7; 7 nucleotides align to TRBD1. V lost 0 bases to trimming and J lost 3 bases; unmatched junction nucleotides: 15. Germline V gene sequence: CDR1 SGHRS, CDR2 YFSETQ. This CDR3 spans 18 amino acids. Full variable domain (missing parts from reference TRBV5-1 and TRBJ2-7): KAGVTQTPRYLIKTRGQQVTLSCSPISGHRSVSWYQQTPGQGLQFLFEYFSETQRNKGNFPGRFSGRQFSNSRSEMNVSTLELGDSALYLCASSLDRNGQVLNYEQYFGPGTRLTVT.

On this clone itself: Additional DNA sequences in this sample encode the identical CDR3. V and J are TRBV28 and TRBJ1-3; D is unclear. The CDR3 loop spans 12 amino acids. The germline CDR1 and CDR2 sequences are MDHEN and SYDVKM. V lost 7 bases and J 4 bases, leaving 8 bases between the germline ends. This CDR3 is CASITSGNTIYF. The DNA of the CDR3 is TGTGCCAGCATCACTTCAGGAAACACCATATATTTT.

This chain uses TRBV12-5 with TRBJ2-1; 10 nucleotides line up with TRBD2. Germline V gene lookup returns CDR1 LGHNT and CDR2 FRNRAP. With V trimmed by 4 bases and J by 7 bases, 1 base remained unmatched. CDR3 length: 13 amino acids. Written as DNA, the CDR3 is TGTGCTAGTGGTTCTAGCGGGAGAAATGAGCAGTTCTTC. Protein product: CASGSSGRNEQFF.

The CDR3 DNA sequence: TGTGCCAGCAGTGGTGGAACTGAAGCTTTCTTT. Residues: CASSGGTEAFF. J is TRBJ1-1 and V is TRBV4-2; D remains unclear. The CDR3 runs to 11 residues. Per the germline V gene, CDR1 is LGHNA and CDR2 is YNFKEQ. The V end lost 6 bases, the J end lost 5 bases, and 7 bases lay between the germline ends.

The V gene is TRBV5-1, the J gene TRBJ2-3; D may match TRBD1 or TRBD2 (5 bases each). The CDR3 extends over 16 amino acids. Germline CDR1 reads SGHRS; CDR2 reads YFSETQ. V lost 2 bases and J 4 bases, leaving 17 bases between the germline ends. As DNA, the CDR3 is TGCGCCAGCAGCTTCCCGGACAACGGGATTTCAGATACGCAGTATTTT. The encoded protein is CASSFPDNGISDTQYF.

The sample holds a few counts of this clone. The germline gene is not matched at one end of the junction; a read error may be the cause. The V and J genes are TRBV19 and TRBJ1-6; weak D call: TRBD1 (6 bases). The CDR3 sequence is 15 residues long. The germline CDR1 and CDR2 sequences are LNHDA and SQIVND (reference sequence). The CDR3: CASSIGGSQRSPLHF. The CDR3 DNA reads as TGTGCCAGCAGTATAGGGGGGAGCCAGCGTTCACCCCTCCACTTT.

Here the CDR3 reads CASSYGIGSSTDTQYF. For the CDR3, the DNA is TGTGCCAGCAGTTACGGGATCGGTTCTAGCACAGATACGCAGTATTTT. This sequence joins TRBV6-2 or TRBV6-3 and TRBJ2-3; D ambiguous. In germline, CDR1 is MNHEY, CDR2 SVGEGT. V was pared by 2 bases and J by 0 bases, with 12 bases between. This CDR3 is 16 amino acids long.

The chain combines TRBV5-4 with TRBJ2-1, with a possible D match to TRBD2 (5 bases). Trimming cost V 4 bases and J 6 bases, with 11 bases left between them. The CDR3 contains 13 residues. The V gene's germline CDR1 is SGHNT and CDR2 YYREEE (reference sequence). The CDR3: CASSPREGNEQFF. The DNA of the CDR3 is TGTGCCAGCAGCCCCCGGGAAGGCAATGAGCAGTTCTTC.

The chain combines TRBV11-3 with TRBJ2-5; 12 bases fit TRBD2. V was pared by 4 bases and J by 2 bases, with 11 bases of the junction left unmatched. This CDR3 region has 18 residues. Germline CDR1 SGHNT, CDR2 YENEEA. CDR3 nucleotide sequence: TGTGCCAGCAGCTCAGGTTCGACTAGCGGGGGCCATCAAGAGACCCAGTACTTC. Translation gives CASSSGSTSGGHQETQYF.

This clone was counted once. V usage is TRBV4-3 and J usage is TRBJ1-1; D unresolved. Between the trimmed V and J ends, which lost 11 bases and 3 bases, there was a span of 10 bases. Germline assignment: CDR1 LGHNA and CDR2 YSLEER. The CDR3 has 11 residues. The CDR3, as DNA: TGCGCCCTCTCGGTGGACACTGAAGCTTTCTTT. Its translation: CALSVDTEAFF.

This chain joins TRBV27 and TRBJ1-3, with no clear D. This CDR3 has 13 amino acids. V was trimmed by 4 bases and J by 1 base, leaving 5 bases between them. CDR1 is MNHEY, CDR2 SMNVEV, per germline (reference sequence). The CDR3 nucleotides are TGTGCCAGCAGTTGGAGATCTGGAAACACCATATATTTT. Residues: CASSWRSGNTIYF.

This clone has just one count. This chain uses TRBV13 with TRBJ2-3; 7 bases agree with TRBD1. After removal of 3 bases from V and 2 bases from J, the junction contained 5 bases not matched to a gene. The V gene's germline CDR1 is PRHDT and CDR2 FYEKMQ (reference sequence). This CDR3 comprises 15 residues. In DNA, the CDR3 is TGTGCCAGCAGCTTGGGACAGATTAACACAGATACGCAGTATTTT. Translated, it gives CASSLGQINTDTQYF.

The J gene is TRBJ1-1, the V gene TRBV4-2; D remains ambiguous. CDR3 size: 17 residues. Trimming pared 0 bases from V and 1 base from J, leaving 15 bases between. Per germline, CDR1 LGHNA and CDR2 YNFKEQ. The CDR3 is CASSQERFRLGNTEAFF. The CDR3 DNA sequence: TGTGCCAGCAGCCAAGAACGGTTTAGGCTGGGGAACACTGAAGCTTTCTTT.

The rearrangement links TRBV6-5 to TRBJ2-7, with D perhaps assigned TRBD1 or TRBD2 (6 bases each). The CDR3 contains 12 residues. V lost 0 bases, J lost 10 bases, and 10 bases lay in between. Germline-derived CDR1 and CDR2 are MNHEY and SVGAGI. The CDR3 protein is CASSYSGGRQYF. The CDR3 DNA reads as TGTGCCAGCAGTTACTCGGGGGGCAGACAGTACTTC.

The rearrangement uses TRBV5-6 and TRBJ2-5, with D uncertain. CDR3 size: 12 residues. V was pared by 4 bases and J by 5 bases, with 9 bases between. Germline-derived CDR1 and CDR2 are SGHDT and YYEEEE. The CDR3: CASSPGAETQYF. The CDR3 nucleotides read TGTGCCAGCAGCCCGGGCGCGGAGACCCAGTACTTC.

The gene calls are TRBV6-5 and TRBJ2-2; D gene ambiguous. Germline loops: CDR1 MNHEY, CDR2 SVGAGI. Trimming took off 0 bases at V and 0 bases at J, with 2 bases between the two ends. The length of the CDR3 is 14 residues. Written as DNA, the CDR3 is TGTGCCAGCAGTTACTCTACGAACACCGGGGAGCTGTTTTTT. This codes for CASSYSTNTGELFF.

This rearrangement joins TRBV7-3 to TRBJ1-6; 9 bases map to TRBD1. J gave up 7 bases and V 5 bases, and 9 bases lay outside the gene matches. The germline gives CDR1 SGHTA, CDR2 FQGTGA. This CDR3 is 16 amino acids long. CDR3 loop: CASSPHGGTGNSPLHF. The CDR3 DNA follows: TGTGCCAGCAGCCCCCACGGGGGGACAGGGAATTCACCCCTCCACTTT.

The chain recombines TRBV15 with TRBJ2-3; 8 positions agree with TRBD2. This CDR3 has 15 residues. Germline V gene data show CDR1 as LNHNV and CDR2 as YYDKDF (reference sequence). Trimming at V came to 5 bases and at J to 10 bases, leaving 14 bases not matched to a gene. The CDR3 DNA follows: TGTGCCACCAGCGTCGGGGGGATCGGACTAGCTCCGCAGTATTTT. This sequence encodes CATSVGGIGLAPQYF.

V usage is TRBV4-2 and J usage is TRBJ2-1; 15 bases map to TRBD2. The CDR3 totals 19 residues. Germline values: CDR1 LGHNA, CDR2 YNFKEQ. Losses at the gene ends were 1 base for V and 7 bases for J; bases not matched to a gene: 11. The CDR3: CASSQGGGLAGGLGNEQFF. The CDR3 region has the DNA TGTGCCAGCAGCCAAGGCGGCGGACTAGCGGGGGGGCTGGGAAATGAGCAGTTCTTC.

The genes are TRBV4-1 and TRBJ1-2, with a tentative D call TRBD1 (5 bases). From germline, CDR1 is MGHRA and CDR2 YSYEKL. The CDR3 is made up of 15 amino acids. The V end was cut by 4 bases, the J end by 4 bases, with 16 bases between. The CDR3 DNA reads TGCGCCAGCAGCCCCCTGGAAGGGGTTATCTATGGCTACACCTTC. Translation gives CASSPLEGVIYGYTF.

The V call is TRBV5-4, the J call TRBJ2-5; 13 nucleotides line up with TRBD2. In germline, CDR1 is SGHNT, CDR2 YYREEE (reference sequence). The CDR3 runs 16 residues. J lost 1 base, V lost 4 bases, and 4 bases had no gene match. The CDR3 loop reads CASSAGTSGIQETQYF. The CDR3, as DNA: TGTGCCAGCAGCGCCGGGACTAGCGGGATCCAAGAGACCCAGTACTTC.

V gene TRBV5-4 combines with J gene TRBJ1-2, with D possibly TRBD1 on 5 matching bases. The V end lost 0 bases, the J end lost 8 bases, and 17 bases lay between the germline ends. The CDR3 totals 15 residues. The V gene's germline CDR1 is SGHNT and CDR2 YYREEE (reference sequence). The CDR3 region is CASSLGGTHSGGYTF. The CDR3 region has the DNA TGTGCCAGCAGCTTGGGCGGGACGCACAGTGGAGGCTACACCTTC.

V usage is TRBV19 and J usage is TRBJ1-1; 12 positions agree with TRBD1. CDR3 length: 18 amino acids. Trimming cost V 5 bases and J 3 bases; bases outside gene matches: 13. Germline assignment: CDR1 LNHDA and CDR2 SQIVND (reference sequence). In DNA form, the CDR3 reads TGTGCCAGTAGTCCAACCGGGACAGGGGGCGCGGGCGACACTGAAGCTTTCTTT. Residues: CASSPTGTGGAGDTEAFF. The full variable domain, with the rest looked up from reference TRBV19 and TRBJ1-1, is DGGITQSPKYLFRKEGQNVTLSCEQNLNHDAMYWYRQDPGQGLRLIYYSQIVNDFQKGDIAEGYSVSREKKESFPLTVTSAQKNPTAFYLCASSPTGTGGAGDTEAFFGQGTRLTVV.

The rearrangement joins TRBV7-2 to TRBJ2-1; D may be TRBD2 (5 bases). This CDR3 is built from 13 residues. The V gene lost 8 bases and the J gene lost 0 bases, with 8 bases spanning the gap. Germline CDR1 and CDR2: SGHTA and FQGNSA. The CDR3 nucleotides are TGTGCCAGCGAGGGATTCTCCTACAATGAGCAGTTCTTC. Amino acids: CASEGFSYNEQFF.